The text below deals with one T cell receptor (beta chain). This CDR3 is also generated by other DNA sequences in the sample. Measured with immunoSEQ multiplex PCR; TCRdb has only the in-frame clones, and not every one. Altogether 44,000 or so clones are present, approximately 80% being singletons, with the ten largest covering about 1.4%. This entry comes from a study of early stage breast cancer tumors. Germline CDR1 reads SGHDT; CDR2 reads YYEEEE. V was shortened by 0 bases and J by 5 bases, with 17 bases between the two germline ends. The CDR3 extends over 16 amino acids. The source material was blood. This TCR was sampled from a person between 45 and 65 years old with breast cancer. The rearrangement links TRBV5-6 to TRBJ2-5, with D perhaps TRBD1 or TRBD2 (5 bases each). CDR3 amino acids: CASSLAITGKGETQYF. The DNA for the CDR3 is TGTGCCAGCAGCTTGGCCATAACGGGGAAGGGGGAGACCCAGTACTTC.